This record looks at one TCR beta chain sequence and its context. The data were obtained in a study of cytotoxic CD8 clonotypes in ibrutinib-treated CLL. Study-level information: Partial responders around 24, complete 2; about 12 progressed and some 15 stayed in remission by median around 62 months. Mean per-sample yields comprised just over 250,000 productive templates and approximately 90,000 productive rearrangements.

Assay: immunoSEQ multiplex PCR; the TCRdb copy retains only in-frame clones and omits some. The repertoire consists of some 350,000 clones, with around 66% occurring once and the leading ten covering 5% to 6.5%. Frozen PBMC stocks contributed 2 to 2.5 micrograms of genomic DNA to the TCR beta libraries. This clonotype originated in a human donor with chronic lymphocytic leukemia. Source: PBMCs, taken after 36 months of ibrutinib treatment.

For the CDR3, the DNA is TGTGCCAGCAGACCTAGCCGGGGAACCCACAATGAGCAGTTCTTC. Translation: CASRPSRGTHNEQFF. This chain uses TRBV28 with TRBJ2-1; D is perhaps TRBD2 (5 bases). The CDR3 has 15 residues. In germline, CDR1 is MDHEN, CDR2 SYDVKM. Trimming pared 6 bases from V and 5 bases from J, leaving 17 bases between.